Sequencing of this T cell receptor beta chain was carried out in a study of response to subunit inactivated influenza vaccine. Notes on the study in general: Few additional T cells are recruited per seasonal influenza vaccination, authors suggested.

The V gene lost 4 bases and the J gene lost 1 base, with 10 bases spanning the gap. This CDR3 is built from 14 residues. The V gene's germline CDR1 is MNHNS and CDR2 SASEGT. TCRdb used MiXCR to reprocess the RT-PCR reads, holding one entry per CDR3 protein. The repertoire has a few hundred thousand distinct CDR3 sequences, approximately 21% of them found once; the top ten carry 10% to 13%. This clonotype was observed a few times. Its antigen is currently unknown. The rearrangement links TRBV6-1 to TRBJ1-1, with D possibly matching TRBD1 (5 bases). The sequence came from a man aged 50 to 75 who received an inactivated influenza vaccine. The source material was PBMCs from blood, sampled about 20 months after vaccination. As DNA, the CDR3 is TGTGCCAGCAGTGTTGTGGGACGGAACACTGAAGCTTTCTTT. This codes for CASSVVGRNTEAFF.